Detailed here is one T cell receptor (beta chain). Extraction of RNA preceded its reverse transcription into cDNA, which served as the sequencing template. Profiled with immunoSEQ multiplex PCR; TCRdb holds only in-frame clones, not every one. This sample carries about 190,000 clones, approximately 56% of them seen once, and the ten largest clones take 0.65% to 0.7%. The germline V gene has CDR1 SQVTM and CDR2 ANQGSEA. The CDR3 is 14 residues long. Trimming removed 0 bases from V and 7 bases from J, with 15 bases in between. This sample was included in a study of CD8+ T cells in alopecia areata. The treatment was: oral pan-JAK inhibitor, 5-10 mg twice daily.

This sequence originates from a human donor with alopecia areata. The chain is built from TRBV29-1 and TRBJ2-5, with unresolved D. Material: CD4+ T cells sorted from blood, obtained at week 4, from a patient treated with tofacitinib. The CDR3 sequence: CSVEDRILVWTQYF. The CDR3 DNA follows: TGCAGCGTTGAAGATCGGATTTTGGTCTGGACCCAGTACTTC.